The sequence of this TCR beta chain was determined in a study of blood T cell repertoires in COVID-19. Study as a whole: Researchers got acute and convalescent COVID-19 samples from the United States, Italy and Spain. From T cells, B-cell-depleted T cells, or PBMCs came the material, which was cDNA or gDNA.

In the authors' workflow: The authors estimated nucleated cell counts from reference gene primer amplification. This table comes from immunoSEQ multiplex PCR, and its TCRdb copy is limited to in-frame clones, with some not included. The V and J calls and clone size were taken over from that table, and D and trimming were inferred from the DNA. There are around 220,000 clones in the sample; 85% to 90% occur only once, and roughly 14% lies in the top ten. This study enrolled people aged 18 to 89 from around 25 US geographic areas. The sequencing input was PBMCs or T cells enriched from blood (not recorded which). The TCR originated in a woman aged 45-65 years with acute COVID-19.

The CDR3 bases are TGTGCCAGCAGCTTATGGTCACCTCCAACTCGCGCTGGTGTTGGTGAGCAGTTCTTC. It codes for CASSLWSPPTRAGVGEQFF. The chain is built from TRBV7-3 and TRBJ2-1, with unresolved D. The germline V and J ends were trimmed by 2 bases and 9 bases, with 29 bases remaining between them. CDR1 SGHTA and CDR2 FQGTGA come from the germline V gene. This CDR3 region has 19 residues.